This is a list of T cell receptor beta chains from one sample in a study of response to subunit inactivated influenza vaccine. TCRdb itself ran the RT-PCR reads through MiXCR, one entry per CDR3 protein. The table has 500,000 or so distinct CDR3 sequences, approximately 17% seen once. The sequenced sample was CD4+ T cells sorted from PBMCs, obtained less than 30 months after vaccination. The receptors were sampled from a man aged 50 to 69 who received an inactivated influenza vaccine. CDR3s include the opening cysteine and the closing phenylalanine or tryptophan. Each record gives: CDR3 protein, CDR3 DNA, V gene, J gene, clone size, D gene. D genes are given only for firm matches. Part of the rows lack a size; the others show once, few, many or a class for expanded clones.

CDR3: CASSVASGGTDTQYF
DNA: TGTGCCAGCAGCGTAGCTAGCGGGGGCACAGATACGCAGTATTTT
V: TRBV9
J: TRBJ2-3
size: .
D: TRBD2

CDR3: CASSLFSNQPQHF
DNA: TGCGCCAGCAGCTTGTTCAGCAATCAGCCCCAGCATTTT
V: TRBV5-1
J: TRBJ1-5
size: many
D: .

CDR3: CASSLEDGADTQYF
DNA: TGTGCCAGCAGCTTAGAGGACGGGGCAGATACGCAGTATTTT
V: TRBV7-8
J: TRBJ2-3
size: .
D: .

CDR3: CASLRGETQYF
DNA: TGTGCCAGCCTACGTGGGGAGACCCAGTACTTC
V: TRBV6-1
J: TRBJ2-5
size: few
D: .

CDR3: CASTSGGTETQYF
DNA: TGTGCCAGCACCAGCGGGGGGACAGAGACCCAGTACTTC
V: TRBV12-3/TRBV12-4
J: TRBJ2-5
size: few
D: TRBD2

CDR3: CASSRLGQRYNEQFF
DNA: TGCGCCAGCAGCCGTTTAGGGCAGCGATACAATGAGCAGTTCTTC
V: TRBV4-1
J: TRBJ2-1
size: .
D: .

CDR3: CAISKTGTGVGGNNEQFF
DNA: TGTGCCATCAGTAAGACCGGGACAGGGGTTGGAGGAAACAATGAGCAGTTCTTC
V: TRBV10-3
J: TRBJ2-1
size: few
D: TRBD1

CDR3: CAISDNRGAGQPQHF
DNA: TGTGCCATCAGTGACAATAGGGGGGCAGGACAGCCCCAGCATTTT
V: TRBV10-3
J: TRBJ1-5
size: many
D: .

CDR3: CASSQGGGSLGTNEKLFF
DNA: TGCGCCAGCAGCCAAGGGGGGGGTAGTCTGGGAACTAATGAAAAACTGTTTTTT
V: TRBV4-3
J: TRBJ1-4
size: .
D: .

CDR3: CASSSTRGNSYEQYF
DNA: TGCGCCAGCAGCTCAACCAGGGGGAACTCCTACGAGCAGTACTTC
V: TRBV5-1
J: TRBJ2-7
size: .
D: TRBD1

CDR3: CASNPRQGGGGYTF
DNA: TGTGCCAGCAATCCCCGACAGGGTGGAGGTGGCTACACCTTC
V: TRBV2
J: TRBJ1-2
size: few
D: TRBD1

CDR3: CASRTGTWAETQYF
DNA: TGTGCCAGCAGAACAGGGACCTGGGCAGAGACCCAGTACTTC
V: TRBV6-1
J: TRBJ2-5
size: many
D: .

CDR3: CASSLAGGRNEQYF
DNA: TGTGCCAGCTCCCTAGCGGGGGGGCGTAACGAGCAGTACTTC
V: TRBV2
J: TRBJ2-7
size: few
D: TRBD2

CDR3: CASSLAPGGQETQYF
DNA: TGTGCCAGCAGCTTAGCGCCTGGGGGTCAAGAGACCCAGTACTTC
V: TRBV7-6
J: TRBJ2-5
size: .
D: .

CDR3: CASSLFSGGTNEQFF
DNA: TGTGCCAGCAGCTTGTTCAGCGGGGGAACTAATGAGCAGTTCTTC
V: TRBV5-4
J: TRBJ2-1
size: .
D: TRBD2

CDR3: CAISTNRVQGYTF
DNA: TGTGCCATCAGCACTAACAGGGTACAGGGCTACACCTTC
V: TRBV10-3
J: TRBJ1-2
size: .
D: .

CDR3: CASSQGHPGPYEQYF
DNA: TGCGCCAGCAGCCAAGGACACCCCGGACCTTACGAGCAGTACTTC
V: TRBV4-3
J: TRBJ2-7
size: .
D: .

CDR3: CAGLSTGTGHSPLHF
DNA: TGTGCCGGACTATCGACGGGAACAGGGCATTCACCCCTCCACTTT
V: TRBV30
J: TRBJ1-6
size: few
D: .

CDR3: CASTRDRGAYEQYF
DNA: TGTGCCAGCACTAGGGACAGGGGGGCGTACGAGCAGTACTTC
V: TRBV6-1
J: TRBJ2-7
size: .
D: TRBD1

CDR3: CATSDFGGGGANVLTF
DNA: TGTGCCACCAGTGATTTCGGGGGTGGTGGGGCCAACGTCCTGACTTTC
V: TRBV24-1
J: TRBJ2-6
size: few
D: .

CDR3: CASSYSTGLMAKNIQYF
DNA: TGTGCCAGCAGTTATTCCACAGGGTTAATGGCCAAAAACATTCAGTACTTC
V: TRBV6-5
J: TRBJ2-4
size: few
D: .

CDR3: CASSSQGQLVTQYF
DNA: TGTGCCAGTAGTAGCCAGGGACAGTTGGTTACGCAGTATTTT
V: TRBV19
J: TRBJ2-3
size: few
D: TRBD1

CDR3: CASSYTISFGIRQGSNTEAFF
DNA: TGTGCCAGCAGTTACACCATCTCATTTGGGATCAGACAGGGATCTAACACTGAAGCTTTCTTT
V: TRBV6-2/TRBV6-3
J: TRBJ1-1
size: .
D: TRBD1

CDR3: CASSPTRIRGGELFF
DNA: TGTGCCAGCAGCCCAACTAGGATTCGCGGCGGGGAGCTGTTTTTT
V: TRBV14
J: TRBJ2-2
size: many
D: .

CDR3: CSVGDSQNGYGYTF
DNA: TGCAGCGTTGGGGACAGTCAGAATGGGTATGGCTACACCTTC
V: TRBV29-1
J: TRBJ1-2
size: .
D: TRBD1

CDR3: CASSETGERYNEQFF
DNA: TGCGCCAGCAGTGAAACGGGGGAGAGATACAATGAGCAGTTCTTC
V: TRBV10-2
J: TRBJ2-1
size: few
D: .

CDR3: CATNRKGGTDTQYF
DNA: TGTGCCACTAACCGGAAAGGAGGCACAGATACGCAGTATTTT
V: TRBV12-3/TRBV12-4
J: TRBJ2-3
size: few
D: .

CDR3: CASSLVMNTEAFF
DNA: TGTGCCAGCAGCTTGGTGATGAACACTGAAGCTTTCTTT
V: TRBV5-6
J: TRBJ1-1
size: .
D: .

CDR3: CASSQGNPGTEAFF
DNA: TGCGCCAGCAGCCAAGGGAACCCTGGGACTGAAGCTTTCTTT
V: TRBV4-3
J: TRBJ1-1
size: .
D: .

CDR3: CASTETGGSYEQYF
DNA: TGCGCCAGCACCGAAACAGGGGGCAGTTACGAGCAGTACTTC
V: TRBV5-1
J: TRBJ2-7
size: .
D: TRBD1

CDR3: CASSLGFSGERTDTQYF
DNA: TGCGCCAGCAGCTTAGGGTTCAGCGGGGAACGCACAGATACGCAGTATTTT
V: TRBV5-1
J: TRBJ2-3
size: .
D: TRBD2

CDR3: CASSQVRGVNEQFF
DNA: TGTGCCAGCAGCCAAGTTCGAGGGGTGAACGAGCAGTTCTTC
V: TRBV14
J: TRBJ2-1
size: .
D: .

CDR3: CASSYSTANVAFF
DNA: TGTGCCAGCAGTTACTCGACGGCGAACGTAGCTTTCTTT
V: TRBV6-5
J: TRBJ1-1
size: .
D: .

CDR3: CAISPQETQYF
DNA: TGTGCCATCAGTCCCCAAGAGACCCAGTACTTC
V: TRBV10-3
J: TRBJ2-5
size: many
D: .

CDR3: CASSPGPPGDTQYF
DNA: TGTGCCAGCTCACCGGGCCCCCCGGGAGATACGCAGTATTTT
V: TRBV18
J: TRBJ2-3
size: few
D: .

CDR3: CASSSGTGVYEQYF
DNA: TGTGCCAGCAGTTCTGGGACAGGGGTATACGAGCAGTACTTC
V: TRBV12-3/TRBV12-4
J: TRBJ2-7
size: many
D: TRBD1

CDR3: CSVEQGAYGYTF
DNA: TGCAGCGTTGAACAGGGGGCCTATGGCTACACCTTC
V: TRBV29-1
J: TRBJ1-2
size: .
D: TRBD1

CDR3: CASSPQDRGTEAFF
DNA: TGTGCCAGCTCACCACAGGACAGGGGCACTGAAGCTTTCTTT
V: TRBV18
J: TRBJ1-1
size: few
D: TRBD1

CDR3: CASSQDLSGGAYEQYF
DNA: TGCGCCAGCAGCCAAGATTTAAGCGGGGGGGCCTACGAGCAGTACTTC
V: TRBV4-3
J: TRBJ2-7
size: .
D: TRBD2

CDR3: CTSSPRTGTSGANVLTF
DNA: TGTACCAGCAGCCCCCGGACAGGCACCTCTGGGGCCAACGTCCTGACTTTC
V: TRBV12-3/TRBV12-4
J: TRBJ2-6
size: .
D: TRBD1

CDR3: CASSWGQGDGQPQHF
DNA: TGTGCCAGCAGCTGGGGGCAGGGGGACGGTCAGCCCCAGCATTTT
V: TRBV3-1
J: TRBJ1-5
size: .
D: TRBD1

CDR3: CAISGRGYEQYF
DNA: TGTGCCATCAGTGGCCGGGGTTACGAGCAGTACTTC
V: TRBV10-3
J: TRBJ2-7
size: .
D: .

CDR3: CASSTDRGNEKLFF
DNA: TGCGCCAGCAGCACCGACAGGGGAAATGAAAAACTGTTTTTT
V: TRBV5-1
J: TRBJ1-4
size: many
D: TRBD1

CDR3: CASRQTGTSQFF
DNA: TGTGCCAGCAGACAAACCGGGACTAGCCAGTTCTTC
V: TRBV3-1
J: TRBJ2-1
size: .
D: TRBD2

CDR3: CASSFEGVAFFNEQFF
DNA: TGTGCCAGCAGTTTTGAGGGGGTGGCATTCTTCAATGAGCAGTTCTTC
V: TRBV12-3/TRBV12-4
J: TRBJ2-1
size: .
D: .

CDR3: CASSLNLAGGPETQYF
DNA: TGTGCCAGCAGCTTAAATCTAGCGGGGGGGCCGGAGACCCAGTACTTC
V: TRBV7-2
J: TRBJ2-5
size: .
D: TRBD2